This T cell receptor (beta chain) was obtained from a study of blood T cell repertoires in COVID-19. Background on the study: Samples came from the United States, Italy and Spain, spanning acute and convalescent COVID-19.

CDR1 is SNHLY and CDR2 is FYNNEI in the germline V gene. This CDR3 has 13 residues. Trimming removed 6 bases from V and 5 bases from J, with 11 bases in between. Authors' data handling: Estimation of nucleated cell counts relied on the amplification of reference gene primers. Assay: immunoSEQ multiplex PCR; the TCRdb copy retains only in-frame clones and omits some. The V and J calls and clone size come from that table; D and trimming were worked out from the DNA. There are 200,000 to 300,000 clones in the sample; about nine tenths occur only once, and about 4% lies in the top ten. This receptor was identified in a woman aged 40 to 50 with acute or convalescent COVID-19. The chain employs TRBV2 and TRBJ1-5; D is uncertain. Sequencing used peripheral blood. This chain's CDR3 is CASSRTPDQPQHF. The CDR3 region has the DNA TGTGCCAGCAGCCGGACTCCTGATCAGCCCCAGCATTTT.